The 31 T cell receptor beta chains below all came from one sample that was sequenced in a study of HIV-infected children after antiretroviral therapy interruption. A 3' RACE protocol on RNA, with unique molecular identifiers, produced the TCR library. One entry per CDR3 protein, called by TCRdb with MiXCR from the 3' RACE reads. The sample consists of about 15,000 distinct CDR3 sequences, 3% to 3.5% of them appearing once. As to treatment: PENTA 11 planned treatment interruption arm or continuous ART arm. The input for sequencing was CD45RA+ CD4+ T cells from PBMCs, taken from a donor given antiretroviral therapy, either interrupted or continuous. Subset described: naive CD4+ CD45RA+ CD45RO- T cells. Every receptor here comes from a child between 2 and 17 years old with HIV.

Many counts were recorded for this clonotype. The chain has TRBV7-9 and TRBJ1-3, with D tentatively TRBD1 (5 bases). This CDR3 comprises 16 residues. Looked up from germline, CDR1 is SEHNR and CDR2 is FQNEAQ (reference sequence). Trimming removed 0 bases at V and 1 base at J, with 10 bases between. CDR3 nucleotide sequence: TGTGCCAGCAGCTTAGCCCGAGGGGTTTCTGGAAACACCATATATTTT. It translates to CASSLARGVSGNTIYF.

At least ten counts were recorded for this clonotype. The genes are TRBV6-5 and TRBJ1-2; TRBD1 matches at 8 bases. CDR3 length equals 18 residues. Germline V gene sequence: CDR1 MNHEY, CDR2 SVGAGI. V lost 2 bases and J lost 3; bases outside the gene matches: 14. The CDR3: CASSYTLILRGRHYGYTF. The CDR3 DNA is TGTGCCAGCAGTTACACCCTCATTCTCAGGGGGCGTCACTATGGCTACACCTTC.

This clonotype was observed many times. The chain recombines TRBV12-3 or TRBV12-4 with TRBJ1-1; no definite D call. Trimming stripped 7 bases from V and 3 bases from J, with 12 bases between. The CDR3 has 13 amino acids. As DNA, the CDR3 is TGTGCCAGCACCAAGGGCGAATACACTGAAGCTTTCTTT. Residues: CASTKGEYTEAFF.

This clonotype was counted between two and nine times. The chain joins TRBV28 to TRBJ1-5; TRBD1 matches 7 bases. Germline V lookup: CDR1 MDHEN, CDR2 SYDVKM. This CDR3 comprises 18 residues. J lost 4 bases, V lost 4 bases, and 16 bases had no gene match. The CDR3 region has the DNA TGTGCCAGCAGTTCGACAACAGGGGTCATTGGGAGTAATCAGCCCCAGCATTTT. This gives the protein CASSSTTGVIGSNQPQHF.

The table lists this clonotype with many counts. The chain recombines TRBV5-1 with TRBJ2-3; D unresolved. The CDR3 is made up of 10 amino acids. V was trimmed by 4 bases and J by 6 bases, leaving 3 bases between them. CDR1 is SGHRS, CDR2 YFSETQ, per germline. The CDR3 sequence: CASSGDTQYF. The CDR3, as DNA: TGCGCCAGCAGCGGGGATACGCAGTATTTT.

This clonotype was seen repeatedly, ten times or more. The genes are TRBV6-1 and TRBJ1-1; D remains unclear. CDR1 MNHNS and CDR2 SASEGT come from the germline V gene. Deletions cut 3 bases from V and 5 bases from J, with 1 base between. The length of the CDR3 is 10 residues. The CDR3, as DNA: TGTGCCAGCAGTGAGACTGAAGCTTTCTTT. As protein: CASSETEAFF.

This clonotype ranks as large. This rearrangement joins TRBV5-1 to TRBJ2-7, with TRBD2 identical over 7 bases. The CDR3 loop spans 16 amino acids. The V segment lost 4 bases and the J segment 1 base; nucleotides outside the gene matches: 11. Germline loops: CDR1 SGHRS, CDR2 YFSETQ. The CDR3 DNA reads as TGCGCCAGCAGCCTAGATCTCGGGACTATATCCTACGAGCAGTACTTC. Translation: CASSLDLGTISYEQYF.

This clonotype was seen many times. The rearrangement uses TRBV20-1 and TRBJ1-2, with TRBD1 matching over 8 bases. CDR1 and CDR2 from the germline V gene are DFQATT and SNEGSKA (reference sequence). The CDR3 is 13 residues long. After removal of 5 bases from V and 7 bases from J, the junction contained 9 bases not matched to a gene. The CDR3 region has the DNA TGCAGTGCTGGACAGGGATTTGATTCTGGCTACACCTTC. Translating gives CSAGQGFDSGYTF.

The chain uses TRBV9 and TRBJ1-2; a weak D match, TRBD1 (5 bases). The germline V and J ends were trimmed by 1 base and 5 bases, with 15 bases remaining between them. There are 15 residues in the CDR3. Germline-derived CDR1 and CDR2 are SGDLS and YYNGEE. The chain's CDR3 is CASSVLGSREYGYTF. The CDR3 DNA sequence: TGTGCCAGCAGCGTACTAGGCAGCAGGGAGTATGGCTACACCTTC.

This clonotype is medium-sized in the sample. This chain joins TRBV29-1 and TRBJ1-5; D remains unclear. This CDR3 is built from 13 residues. Trimming pared 1 base from V and 4 bases from J, leaving 8 bases between. Germline V CDR1 and CDR2: SQVTM, ANQGSEA. The CDR3 sequence: CSVEAGYNQPQHF. The DNA for the CDR3 is TGCAGCGTTGAAGCGGGATATAATCAGCCCCAGCATTTT.

The rearrangement joins TRBV5-5 to TRBJ1-6; no firm D call. The CDR3 is 16 amino acids. V lost 3 bases and J 4 bases, leaving 14 bases between the germline ends. The germline V gene has CDR1 SGHKS and CDR2 YYEKEE (reference sequence). The CDR3 coding sequence is TGTGCCAGCAGCTCCTACGCAGTCGAGTATAATTCACCCCTCCACTTT. As protein: CASSSYAVEYNSPLHF.

The chain is built from TRBV23-1 and TRBJ1-5; D may be TRBD1 (5 bases). TRBV23-1 is an ORF, and what it does is uncertain. This CDR3 is built from 16 residues. V was clipped by 4 bases and J by 6 bases, with 19 bases between them. CDR3: CASSRGGWWKIQPQHF. In DNA, the CDR3 is TGCGCCAGCAGTCGTGGGGGTTGGTGGAAGATTCAGCCCCAGCATTTT.

V gene TRBV11-3 combines with J gene TRBJ1-6, with D tentatively TRBD1 (5 bases). The CDR3 has 17 amino acids. CDR1 is SGHNT and CDR2 is YENEEA in the germline V gene. Trimming removed 2 bases at V and 8 bases at J, with 19 bases between. The CDR3 DNA reads as TGTGCCAGCAGCTTATATCCGCCCGGTAGGGGCTATTCACCCCTCCACTTT. It encodes CASSLYPPGRGYSPLHF.

Ten or more counts support this clonotype. The V gene is TRBV20-1, the J gene TRBJ2-3; TRBD1 aligns across 7 bases. CDR1 is DFQATT, CDR2 SNEGSKA, per germline (reference sequence). V dropped 0 bases and J dropped 4; count of bases not matched to a gene: 7. This CDR3 is 15 amino acids long. Written as DNA, the CDR3 is TGCAGTGCTAGAGATTGGAGACAGGGCTCAGATACGCAGTATTTT. Translating it yields CSARDWRQGSDTQYF.

This clonotype was seen many times. This sequence joins TRBV12-3 or TRBV12-4 and TRBJ2-7, with TRBD1 matching 9 bases. The CDR3 runs to 15 residues. The V gene end was trimmed by 4 bases and the J gene end by 6 bases; junction bases not matched to a gene: 10. Written as DNA, the CDR3 is TGTGCCAGCAGTTGGGACAGGGATAGTCCTGGCGAGCAGTACTTC. This gives the protein CASSWDRDSPGEQYF.

This clonotype was counted many times. This chain connects TRBV7-2 to TRBJ2-7; 11 bases match TRBD1. Germline loops: CDR1 SGHTA, CDR2 FQGNSA. The CDR3 extends over 14 amino acids. J gave up 7 bases and V 3 bases, and 5 bases lay outside the gene matches. CDR3 bases: TGTGCCAGCAGCTTCGGACAGGGGGCGCGGGAGCAGTACTTC. Translating gives CASSFGQGAREQYF.

The sample holds many counts of this clonotype. The chain is built from TRBV12-3 or TRBV12-4 and TRBJ1-2; D might be TRBD1 (5 bases). Trimming removed 5 bases from V and 2 bases from J, with 15 bases in between. This CDR3 is 15 amino acids long. This chain's CDR3 is CASSPRGGSNYGYTF. The CDR3, as DNA: TGTGCCAGCAGTCCCCGGGGGGGGTCGAACTATGGCTACACCTTC.

This clonotype showed up many times. The V and J genes are TRBV30 and TRBJ1-1; 8 nucleotides agree with TRBD1. This CDR3 contains 12 residues. Germline trimming cut 8 bases from V and 1 base from J; bases unmatched to any gene: 3. CDR1 is GTSNPN, CDR2 SVGIG, per germline (reference sequence). Here the CDR3 reads CARDRGNTEAFF. The CDR3 DNA reads TGTGCCCGAGACAGGGGGAACACTGAAGCTTTCTTT. The full variable domain, with the rest looked up from reference TRBV30 and TRBJ1-1, is SQTIHQWPATLVQPVGSPLSLECTVEGTSNPNLYWYRQAAGRGLQLLFYSVGIGQISSEVPQNLSASRPQDRQFILSSKKLLLSDSGFYLCARDRGNTEAFFGQGTRLTVV.

This clonotype was detected ten times or more. CDR3 in DNA: TGCAGCGTTGATGGCAGGGGGGACTATGGCTACACCTTC. Translating gives CSVDGRGDYGYTF. The genes are TRBV29-1 and TRBJ1-2, with 7 bases lining up with TRBD1. The CDR3 sequence is 13 residues long. The ends lost 3 bases at V and 3 bases at J; junction bases unmatched: 4. Germline CDR1 SQVTM, CDR2 ANQGSEA.

This clonotype was observed at least ten times. CDR3 sequence (DNA): TGTGCCAGCTCACCACCCTACCCCCGAGGGAATGAGCAGTTCTTC. Translation: CASSPPYPRGNEQFF. The chain carries TRBV18 and TRBJ2-1, with D perhaps matching TRBD2 (5 bases). Trimming pared 0 bases from V and 7 bases from J, leaving 13 bases between. CDR1 KGHSH and CDR2 LQKENI come from the germline V gene. This CDR3 region has 15 residues.

Ten or more counts support this clonotype. The gene calls are TRBV20-1 and TRBJ1-1; the match to TRBD1 covers 8 bases. Germline V CDR1 and CDR2: DFQATT, SNEGSKA (reference sequence). The CDR3 contains 15 residues. The ends lost 5 bases at V and 1 base at J; junction bases unmatched: 9. CDR3: CSARPPDRGNTEAFF. For the CDR3, the DNA is TGCAGTGCTCGACCTCCCGACAGGGGGAACACTGAAGCTTTCTTT.

This clonotype was observed at least ten times. This rearrangement joins TRBV5-1 to TRBJ2-7, with D hard to call. The V gene's germline CDR1 is SGHRS and CDR2 YFSETQ. Between the trimmed V and J ends, which lost 0 bases and 2 bases, there was a span of 6 bases. The CDR3 totals 13 residues. CDR3 nucleotide sequence: TGCGCCAGCAGCTTGGCCTCTACCTACGAGCAGTACTTC. Residues: CASSLASTYEQYF.

In this sample, this clonotype turned up many times. The V and J genes are TRBV5-4 and TRBJ2-1, with 12 bases aligning to TRBD2. Germline V gene lookup returns CDR1 SGHNT and CDR2 YYREEE (reference sequence). The ends lost 4 bases at V and 8 bases at J; junction bases unmatched: 10. There are 16 residues in the CDR3. CDR3 amino acids: CASSASETSGSDEQFF. CDR3 DNA sequence: TGTGCCAGCAGCGCGTCCGAGACTAGCGGGAGTGATGAGCAGTTCTTC.

This clonotype was seen at least ten times. The chain joins TRBV20-1 to TRBJ1-2; TRBD1 might be the D (6 bases). Germline V gene data show CDR1 as DFQATT and CDR2 as SNEGSKA (reference sequence). CDR3 length equals 13 residues. The CDR3 here is CTNQGLANYGYTF. Written as DNA, the CDR3 is TGCACCAATCAGGGGCTGGCTAACTATGGCTACACCTTC.

The table lists this clonotype with many counts. The chain uses TRBV3-1 and TRBJ2-7, with 7 positions matching TRBD2. Germline-derived CDR1 and CDR2 are LGHDT and YNNKEL (reference sequence). This CDR3 region has 15 residues. The V and J ends lost 2 bases and 2 bases, in that order; junction bases with no gene match: 6. CDR3 sequence reads: CASSQQGTKAYEQYF. DNA for the CDR3: TGTGCCAGCAGCCAACAAGGGACTAAAGCCTACGAGCAGTACTTC.

Within the sample, this clonotype is medium-sized (0.01 to 0.1%). This CDR3 is CASSLGGQPTDTQYF. CDR3 DNA sequence: TGTGCCAGCAGCTTAGGGGGACAGCCCACAGATACGCAGTATTTT. V usage is TRBV11-2 and J usage is TRBJ2-3; 7 bases are shared with TRBD1. Germline lookup yields CDR1 SGHAT and CDR2 FQNNGV. V lost 1 base and J lost 2; bases outside the gene matches: 3. This CDR3 is built from 15 residues.

This clonotype was counted ten times or more. CDR3 protein: CASSTMGGSWNEQFF. In DNA, the CDR3 is TGTGCCAGCAGCACAATGGGGGGTTCTTGGAATGAGCAGTTCTTC. The chain has TRBV7-3 and TRBJ2-1, with D possibly TRBD2 on 6 matching bases. Trimming took off 5 bases at V and 7 bases at J, with 18 bases between the two ends. This CDR3 region has 15 residues. The germline V gene encodes CDR1 SGHTA and CDR2 FQGTGA. Together with reference TRBV7-3 and TRBJ2-1, the CDR3 gives the full variable domain: GAGVSQTPSNKVTEKGKYVELRCDPISGHTALYWYRQSLGQGPEFLIYFQGTGAADDSGLPNDRFFAVRPEGSVSTLKIQRTERGDSAVYLCASSTMGGSWNEQFFGPGTRLTVL.

The J gene is TRBJ1-1, the V gene TRBV25-1; D unresolved. The germline V gene encodes CDR1 MGHDK and CDR2 SYGVNS. This CDR3 spans 12 amino acids. V gave up 5 bases and J gave up 10 bases, with 14 bases separating them. The CDR3 sequence: CASSIGRRGAFF. CDR3 DNA: TGTGCCAGCAGTATCGGACGGAGAGGAGCTTTCTTT.

This clonotype was seen at least ten times. This chain connects TRBV5-4 to TRBJ2-3, with D unresolved. The germline V gene encodes CDR1 SGHNT and CDR2 YYREEE (reference sequence). The CDR3 extends over 13 amino acids. Trimming removed 3 bases from V and 5 bases from J, with 10 bases in between. CDR3 loop: CASSSTQQDTQYF. CDR3 bases: TGTGCCAGCAGCTCGACTCAGCAAGATACGCAGTATTTT.

This clonotype was detected ten times or more. The chain recombines TRBV3-1 with TRBJ2-7, with D possibly matching TRBD1 (5 bases). The V gene lost 6 bases and the J gene lost 10 bases, with 16 bases spanning the gap. The CDR3 covers 12 residues. Looked up from germline, CDR1 is LGHDT and CDR2 is YNNKEL (reference sequence). CDR3 sequence: CASREGRDEQYF. The CDR3 DNA reads TGTGCCAGCAGGGAAGGCAGGGATGAACAGTACTTC.

This clonotype was seen repeatedly, ten times or more. This rearrangement joins TRBV15 to TRBJ2-3, with 8 nucleotides matching TRBD1. The CDR3 runs to 15 residues. The V segment lost 4 bases and the J segment 6 bases; nucleotides outside the gene matches: 9. Germline V CDR1 and CDR2: LNHNV, YYDKDF (reference sequence). In nucleotides, the CDR3 is TGTGCCACCAGCAAAACCGGGACAGGCAAGGATACGCAGTATTTT. Translation: CATSKTGTGKDTQYF.